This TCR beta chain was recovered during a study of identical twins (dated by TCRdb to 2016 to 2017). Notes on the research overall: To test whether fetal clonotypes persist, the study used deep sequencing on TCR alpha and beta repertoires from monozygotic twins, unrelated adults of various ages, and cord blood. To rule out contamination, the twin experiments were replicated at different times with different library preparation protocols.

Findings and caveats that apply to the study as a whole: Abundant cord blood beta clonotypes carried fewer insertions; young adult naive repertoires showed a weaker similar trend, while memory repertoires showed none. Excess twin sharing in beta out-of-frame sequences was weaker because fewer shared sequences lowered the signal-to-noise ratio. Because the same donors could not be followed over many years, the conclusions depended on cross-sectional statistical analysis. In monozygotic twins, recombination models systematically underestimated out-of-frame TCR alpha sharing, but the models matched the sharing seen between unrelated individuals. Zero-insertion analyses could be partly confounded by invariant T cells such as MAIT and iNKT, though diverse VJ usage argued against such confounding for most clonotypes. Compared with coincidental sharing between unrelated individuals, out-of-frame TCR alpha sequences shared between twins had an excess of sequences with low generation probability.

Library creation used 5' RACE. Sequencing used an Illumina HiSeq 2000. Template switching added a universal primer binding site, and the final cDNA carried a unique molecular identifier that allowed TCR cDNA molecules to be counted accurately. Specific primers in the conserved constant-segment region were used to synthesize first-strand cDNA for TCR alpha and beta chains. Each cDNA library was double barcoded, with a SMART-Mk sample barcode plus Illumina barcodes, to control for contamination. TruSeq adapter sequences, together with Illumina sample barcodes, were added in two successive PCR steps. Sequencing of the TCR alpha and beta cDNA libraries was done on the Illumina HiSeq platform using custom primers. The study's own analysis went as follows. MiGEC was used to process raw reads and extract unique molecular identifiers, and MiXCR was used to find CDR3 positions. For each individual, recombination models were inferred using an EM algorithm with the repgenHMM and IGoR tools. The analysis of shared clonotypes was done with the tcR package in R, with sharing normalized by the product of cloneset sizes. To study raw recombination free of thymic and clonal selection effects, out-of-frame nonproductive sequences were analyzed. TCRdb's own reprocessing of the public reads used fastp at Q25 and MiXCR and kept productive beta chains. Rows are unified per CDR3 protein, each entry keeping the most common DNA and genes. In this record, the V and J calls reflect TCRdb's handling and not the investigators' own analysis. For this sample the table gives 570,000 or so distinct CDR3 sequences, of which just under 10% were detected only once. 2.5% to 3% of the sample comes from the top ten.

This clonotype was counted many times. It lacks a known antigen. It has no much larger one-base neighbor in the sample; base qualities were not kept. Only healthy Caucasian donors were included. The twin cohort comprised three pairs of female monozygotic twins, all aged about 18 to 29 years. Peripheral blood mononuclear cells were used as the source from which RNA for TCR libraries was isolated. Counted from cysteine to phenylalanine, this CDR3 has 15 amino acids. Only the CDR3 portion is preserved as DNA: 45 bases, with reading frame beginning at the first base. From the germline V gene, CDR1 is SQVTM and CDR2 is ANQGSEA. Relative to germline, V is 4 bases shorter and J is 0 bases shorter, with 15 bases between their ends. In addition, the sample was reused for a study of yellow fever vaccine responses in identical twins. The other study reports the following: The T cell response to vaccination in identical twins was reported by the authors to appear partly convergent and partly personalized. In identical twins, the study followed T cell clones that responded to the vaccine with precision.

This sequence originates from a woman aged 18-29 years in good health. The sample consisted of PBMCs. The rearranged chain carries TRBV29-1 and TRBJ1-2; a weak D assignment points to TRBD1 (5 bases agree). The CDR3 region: CSVANRQSSNYGYTF. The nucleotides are TGCAGCGTTGCGAACAGACAGTCTTCTAACTATGGCTACACCTTC.